A single sample gave rise to the 18 T cell receptor beta chains below, sequenced in a study of blood T cell repertoires in COVID-19. Assay used: immunoSEQ multiplex PCR; TCRdb lists only in-frame clones, some missing. Of more than 300,000 clones in the sample, just over 85% were seen once. The specimen sequenced was PBMCs or T cells enriched from blood (not recorded which). Receptors originate from a woman under 30 who had recovered from COVID-19.

The chain links TRBV19 to TRBJ2-7, with a possible D match to TRBD1 (6 bases). The length of the CDR3 is 14 residues. Germline V gene data show CDR1 as LNHDA and CDR2 as SQIVND (reference sequence). V lost 0 bases and J 3 bases, leaving 9 bases between the germline ends. The CDR3 loop reads CASSIERTDYEQYF. In DNA form, the CDR3 reads TGTGCCAGTAGTATAGAGAGGACAGACTACGAGCAGTACTTC. Full variable domain (rest looked up from reference TRBV19 and TRBJ2-7): DGGITQSPKYLFRKEGQNVTLSCEQNLNHDAMYWYRQDPGQGLRLIYYSQIVNDFQKGDIAEGYSVSREKKESFPLTVTSAQKNPTAFYLCASSIERTDYEQYFGPGTRLTVT.

The chain has TRBV5-1 and TRBJ2-7; 7 nucleotides align to TRBD1. V trimming: 5 bases; J trimming: 7 bases; junction bases outside the gene matches: 6. The CDR3 has 12 residues. Germline V lookup: CDR1 SGHRS, CDR2 YFSETQ. The CDR3 is CASRSGTEEQYF. Written as DNA, the CDR3 is TGCGCCAGCAGATCCGGGACAGAAGAGCAGTACTTC. Filled out from reference TRBV5-1 and TRBJ2-7, the complete variable domain reads KAGVTQTPRYLIKTRGQQVTLSCSPISGHRSVSWYQQTPGQGLQFLFEYFSETQRNKGNFPGRFSGRQFSNSRSEMNVSTLELGDSALYLCASRSGTEEQYFGPGTRLTVT.

CDR3 amino acids: CASSTGQGLGYTF. CDR3 sequence (DNA): TGCGCCAGCAGCACCGGACAGGGCCTTGGCTACACCTTC. This chain links TRBV5-1 with TRBJ1-2, with 8 bases that match TRBD1. With 4 bases clipped from V and 7 bases from J, the junction kept 6 bases outside the gene matches. Germline V lookup: CDR1 SGHRS, CDR2 YFSETQ. The CDR3 loop spans 13 amino acids.

The rearrangement links TRBV11-3 to TRBJ2-3; tentative D call: TRBD2 (7 bases). This CDR3 spans 16 amino acids. CDR1 and CDR2 (germline): SGHNT, YENEEA. Trimming took off 5 bases at V and 1 base at J, with 16 bases between the two ends. CDR3 nucleotides: TGTGCCAGCAGCCACCATAGGCGGGGGCGCACAGATACGCAGTATTTT. Encoded protein: CASSHHRRGRTDTQYF.

This clone was observed a handful of times. V usage is TRBV5-6 and J usage is TRBJ2-2, with D maybe TRBD1 (6 bases). CDR3 length: 16 amino acids. V lost 0 bases and J 4 bases, leaving 13 bases between the germline ends. The germline V gene has CDR1 SGHDT and CDR2 YYEEEE. CDR3 coding DNA: TGTGCCAGCAGCTTGGACCCAGGGGCCGTCACCGGGGAGCTGTTTTTT. Its translation is CASSLDPGAVTGELFF.

The chain joins TRBV7-9 to TRBJ2-7, with a weak D call TRBD1 (6 bases). Trimming took off 7 bases at V and 0 bases at J, with 19 bases between the two ends. Germline-derived CDR1 and CDR2 are SEHNR and FQNEAQ (reference sequence). This CDR3 has 16 amino acids. The DNA of the CDR3 is TGTGCCAGCACCCCCGGGTGGGGGCCTATCTCCTACGAGCAGTACTTC. This encodes CASTPGWGPISYEQYF.

The chain employs TRBV11-1 and TRBJ2-7, with D possibly TRBD1 on 5 matching bases. Germline V gene lookup returns CDR1 SGHAT and CDR2 FQDESV (reference sequence). This CDR3 is 15 amino acids long. V lost 5 bases to trimming and J lost 2 bases, with 16 bases between them. The CDR3 nucleotides read TGTGCCAGCAGCGGCACTTGGGGCCGGACCTACGAGCAGTACTTC. Its translation: CASSGTWGRTYEQYF.

V and J are TRBV21-1 and TRBJ1-5. TRBV21-1 is reported as a pseudogene. The CDR3 is 15 residues long. CDR3 DNA: TGTGCCAGCAGCCTCCACGGAAGGAGGGTTCAGCCCCAGCATTTT. The encoded protein is CASSLHGRRVQPQHF.

The chain recombines TRBV7-9 with TRBJ1-3; TRBD1 agrees at 8 bases. The CDR3 consists of 17 residues. The ends lost 1 base at V and 3 bases at J; junction bases unmatched: 8. The germline gives CDR1 SEHNR, CDR2 FQNEAQ (reference sequence). The DNA of the CDR3 is TGTGCCAGCAGCTTAGAACGGACAGGGCGGCGTGGAAACACCATATATTTT. Residues: CASSLERTGRRGNTIYF.

This chain links TRBV15 with TRBJ2-7; tentatively, D is TRBD2 (6 bases). Germline CDR1 LNHNV, CDR2 YYDKDF (reference sequence). The CDR3 consists of 14 residues. V lost 0 bases and J lost 2, with 8 bases in between. The CDR3 loop is CATSRDTGAYEQYF. In DNA form, the CDR3 reads TGTGCCACCAGCAGAGATACGGGGGCCTACGAGCAGTACTTC.

This chain links TRBV14 with TRBJ2-2, with 7 bases lining up with TRBD1. With V trimmed by 3 bases and J by 6 bases, 4 bases remained unmatched. The CDR3 spans 14 residues. The germline CDR1 and CDR2 sequences are SGHDN and FVKESK. CDR3 DNA: TGTGCCAGCAGCCAGTACAGGGGAGCCGGGGAGCTGTTTTTT. It specifies CASSQYRGAGELFF.

The CDR3 loop reads CASSPGQGAPEQYF. CDR3 bases: TGCGCCAGCAGCCCCGGACAGGGGGCCCCCGAGCAGTACTTC. The chain links TRBV10-1 to TRBJ2-7; 11 bases map to TRBD1. Germline V gene lookup returns CDR1 WNHNN and CDR2 SYGVQD (reference sequence). This CDR3 region has 14 residues. With V trimmed by 6 bases and J by 6 bases, 7 bases remained unmatched.

This clone was found once. This chain links TRBV25-1 with TRBJ1-5, with D tentatively TRBD1 (5 bases). Germline V gene data show CDR1 as MGHDK and CDR2 as SYGVNS. The V and J ends lost 5 bases and 0 bases respectively, with 8 bases between them. The CDR3 sequence is 14 residues long. CDR3 bases: TGTGCCAGCAGTTCAGGGTATAGCAATCAGCCCCAGCATTTT. Amino acids: CASSSGYSNQPQHF.

This chain connects TRBV3-1 (or the pseudogene TRBV3-2) to TRBJ1-6, with D unresolved. V lost 5 bases, J lost 8 bases, and 19 bases lay in between. Germline V lookup: CDR1 LGHDT, CDR2 YNNKEL (reference sequence). The CDR3 contains 16 residues. This chain's CDR3 is CASSSPGEQVDSPLHF. Written as DNA, the CDR3 is TGTGCCAGCAGCTCCCCCGGGGAGCAGGTGGATTCACCCCTCCACTTT.

V usage is TRBV9 and J usage is TRBJ1-3; D is ambiguous. Germline V gene lookup returns CDR1 SGDLS and CDR2 YYNGEE. The ends were cut back, 5 bases at V and 1 base at J, with 16 bases in the middle. The CDR3 sequence is 16 residues long. As DNA, the CDR3 is TGTGCCAGCAGGCAGCCAAATGAACTATCTGGAAACACCATATATTTT. It yields the protein CASRQPNELSGNTIYF.

This clone appeared once. The chain recombines TRBV5-1 with TRBJ2-2; 10 bases map to TRBD1. This CDR3 spans 16 amino acids. V trimming: 3 bases; J trimming: 5 bases; junction bases outside the gene matches: 7. The germline CDR1 and CDR2 sequences are SGHRS and YFSETQ. The CDR3, as DNA: TGCGCCAGCAGCTCCCGACAGGGGGCGATTACCGGGGAGCTGTTTTTT. Protein sequence: CASSSRQGAITGELFF.

The V and J genes are TRBV19 and TRBJ1-6, with 11 bases identical to TRBD1. The length of the CDR3 is 16 residues. V lost 3 bases and J lost 8; bases outside the gene matches: 6. Germline-derived CDR1 and CDR2 are LNHDA and SQIVND (reference sequence). DNA of the CDR3: TGTGCCAGTAGTATTGGAGGGACAGGGGGATATTCACCCCTCCACTTT. Translation gives CASSIGGTGGYSPLHF.

V usage is TRBV19 and J usage is TRBJ2-2; 7 bases agree with TRBD2. J gave up 5 bases and V 5 bases, and 11 bases lay outside the gene matches. This CDR3 is built from 16 residues. The germline gives CDR1 LNHDA, CDR2 SQIVND (reference sequence). The CDR3 spells CASSPGRGLVTGELFF. The CDR3 nucleotides are TGTGCCAGTAGTCCGGGGAGGGGTTTGGTGACCGGGGAGCTGTTTTTT.